A selection of T cell receptor beta chains follows, all from one sample in a study of T cell repertoires in cytomegalovirus infection. TCRdb recomputed calls from the reads with MiXCR, one row per CDR3 protein. The data contain approximately 250,000 distinct CDR3 sequences, around 6.6% of them singletons. Sequenced: PBMCs. These receptors were collected from a human donor in good health (CMV status not recorded). Some clones in this sample may be carry-over from other donors' samples. CDR3s include the opening cysteine and the closing phenylalanine or tryptophan. Each record gives: V gene, D gene, J gene, clone size, CDR3 protein, CDR3 DNA. D genes are given only for firm matches. The size field is filled for only some rows; it gives once, few, many or a size class.

TRBV27	-	TRBJ1-1	many	CASSLGFDRTAFF	TGTGCCAGCAGTTTAGGGTTTGACAGGACAGCTTTCTTT
TRBV7-2	-	TRBJ1-2	many	CASSLVGGIDYGYTF	TGTGCCAGCAGCTTAGTCGGGGGAATCGACTATGGCTACACCTTC
TRBV7-8	TRBD1	TRBJ1-2	many	CASSLGRDRRNYGYTF	TGTGCCAGCAGCTTGGGGAGGGACAGACGAAACTATGGCTACACCTTC
TRBV12-3/TRBV12-4	-	TRBJ2-3	many	CASSRGPQTDTQYF	TGTGCCAGCAGTAGAGGGCCCCAGACAGATACGCAGTATTTT
TRBV28	TRBD2	TRBJ2-1	many	CASSRFGTSGGHYNEQFF	TGTGCCAGCAGCCGATTCGGGACTAGCGGGGGCCACTACAATGAGCAGTTCTTC
TRBV10-3	-	TRBJ1-5	many	CAISESGGFNQPQHF	TGTGCCATCAGTGAGTCGGGAGGGTTCAATCAGCCCCAGCATTTT
TRBV27	TRBD1	TRBJ2-1	many	CASSLGQGFSDEQFF	TGTGCCAGCAGTCTCGGACAGGGATTTTCGGATGAGCAGTTCTTC
TRBV7-2	-	TRBJ2-3	many	CASSLGPGTGTQYF	TGTGCCAGCAGCTTAGGACCGGGCACGGGTACGCAGTATTTT
TRBV5-1	-	TRBJ2-3	-	CASSIAGEDTQYF	TGCGCCAGCAGCATCGCTGGGGAAGATACGCAGTATTTT
TRBV20-1	-	TRBJ1-2	many	CSAGRDSLGGYTF	TGCAGTGCTGGGAGAGACAGTCTAGGAGGCTACACCTTC
TRBV7-2	-	TRBJ2-7	many	CASSPSAAGASYEQYF	TGTGCCAGCAGCCCATCCGCGGCAGGGGCCTCCTACGAGCAGTACTTC
TRBV29-1	TRBD1	TRBJ2-1	many	CSVERHGQGDLNEQFF	TGCAGCGTTGAGCGGCATGGACAGGGGGATTTGAATGAGCAGTTCTTC
TRBV7-2	TRBD1	TRBJ1-1	many	CASSSERQGTEAFF	TGTGCCAGCAGCTCCGAACGACAGGGGACTGAAGCTTTCTTT
TRBV19	-	TRBJ1-5	many	CASSEWDTGNQPQHF	TGTGCCAGTAGTGAATGGGACACGGGCAATCAGCCCCAGCATTTT
TRBV20-1	-	TRBJ2-1	few	CSARRLERDNEQFF	TGCAGTGCTAGACGCTTGGAGCGGGACAATGAGCAGTTCTTC
TRBV11-2	-	TRBJ1-6	many	CASSLEGGSPLHF	TGTGCCAGCAGCTTAGAGGGAGGCTCACCCCTCCACTTT
TRBV29-1	-	TRBJ2-3	-	CSVEDRLTDTQYF	TGCAGCGTTGAAGACCGACTCACAGATACGCAGTATTTT
TRBV6-1	-	TRBJ1-1	many	CASRDTLNTEAFF	TGTGCCAGCAGGGACACCCTGAACACTGAAGCTTTCTTT
TRBV28	-	TRBJ2-1	many	CASSFFSVDTDNEQFF	TGTGCCAGCAGTTTCTTTAGTGTGGACACAGACAATGAGCAGTTCTTC
TRBV29-1	-	TRBJ1-2	many	CSVLVVNYGYTF	TGCAGCGTTCTAGTGGTTAACTATGGCTACACCTTC
TRBV29-1	-	TRBJ2-5	many	CSVEGSARSETQYF	TGCAGCGTTGAAGGGTCCGCTAGATCGGAGACCCAGTACTTC
TRBV5-1	TRBD1	TRBJ1-2	few	CASSATGGSGYTF	TGCGCCAGCAGCGCGACAGGGGGAAGTGGCTACACCTTC
TRBV20-1	-	TRBJ1-5	many	CSARVPGENQPQHF	TGCAGTGCTAGAGTCCCAGGGGAAAATCAGCCCCAGCATTTT
TRBV7-8	-	TRBJ1-2	many	CASSSQGGGKYGYTF	TGTGCCAGCAGCTCTCAGGGCGGGGGAAAATATGGCTACACCTTC
TRBV19	TRBD2	TRBJ2-3	few	CASSTSGTRRF	TGTGCCAGTAGTACGTCCGGGACTAGGCGGTTT
TRBV5-6	-	TRBJ2-7	many	CASSFGTFRSSYEQYF	TGTGCCAGCAGCTTTGGGACTTTCAGGAGCTCCTACGAGCAGTACTTC
TRBV28	-	TRBJ2-1	many	CASSLALDSSYNEQFF	TGTGCCAGCAGTTTAGCGCTGGACAGCTCCTACAATGAGCAGTTCTTC
TRBV7-9	-	TRBJ2-4	many	CASSPPKERNIQYF	TGTGCCAGCAGCCCCCCGAAGGAGAGAAACATTCAGTACTTC
TRBV14	-	TRBJ2-1	many	CASSDRASLNEQFF	TGTGCCAGCAGTGATAGGGCTAGCCTCAATGAGCAGTTCTTC
TRBV27	TRBD1	TRBJ1-2	few	CASSFGRGAPYGYTF	TGTGCCAGCAGTTTTGGCAGGGGGGCCCCCTATGGCTACACCTTC
TRBV29-1	-	TRBJ2-2	many	CSVALDANTGELFF	TGCAGCGTCGCCTTAGACGCGAACACCGGGGAGCTGTTTTTT
TRBV19	-	TRBJ2-5	-	CASSIVARGQETQYF	TGTGCCAGTAGTATCGTGGCACGCGGGCAAGAGACCCAGTACTTC
TRBV12-3/TRBV12-4	-	TRBJ2-5	many	CASSSTGSGAGPQETQYF	TGTGCCAGCAGTTCTACTGGTTCCGGGGCTGGACCCCAAGAGACCCAGTACTTC
TRBV6-2/TRBV6-3	-	TRBJ2-7	-	CASRHSTIGPKRGFWTYEQYF	TGTGCCAGCAGGCATTCTACCATCGGGCCCAAAAGGGGTTTCTGGACCTACGAGCAGTACTTC
TRBV5-1	-	TRBJ1-1	many	CASSLSNDFGTPYTEAFF	TGCGCCAGCAGCTTGAGTAATGATTTCGGGACCCCATACACTGAAGCTTTCTTT
TRBV7-2	-	TRBJ1-6	many	CASSYYNSPLHF	TGTGCCAGCAGCTACTATAATTCACCCCTCCACTTT
TRBV29-1	TRBD1	TRBJ1-1	many	CSGQQGFSGAEAFF	TGCAGCGGACAACAGGGGTTTAGTGGTGCTGAAGCTTTCTTT
TRBV5-1	-	TRBJ2-2	many	CASSLEQGAGELFF	TGCGCCAGCAGCTTGGAACAGGGCGCCGGGGAGCTGTTTTTT
TRBV7-2	-	TRBJ1-2	many	CASSLVGSNYGYTF	TGTGCCAGCAGCTTAGTCGGCAGTAACTATGGCTACACCTTC
TRBV20-1	-	TRBJ2-1	-	CSARARRPYNEQFF	TGCAGTGCTAGAGCCCGCAGGCCCTACAATGAGCAGTTCTTC
TRBV25-1	-	TRBJ2-5	many	CASSEWGQETQYF	TGTGCCAGCAGTGAATGGGGTCAAGAGACCCAGTACTTC
TRBV7-6	-	TRBJ1-3	many	CASSLPAGGGNTIYF	TGTGCCAGCAGCCTACCGGCGGGGGGGGGAAACACCATATATTTT
TRBV18	TRBD2	TRBJ2-1	few	CASSPYTSGEIYDEQFF	TGTGCCAGCTCACCATATACTAGCGGGGAGATTTACGATGAGCAGTTCTTC
TRBV12-3/TRBV12-4	-	TRBJ1-5	-	CASSLRGTDYSNQPQHF	TGTGCCAGCAGTTTACGCGGGACGGATTATAGCAATCAGCCCCAGCATTTT
TRBV12-3/TRBV12-4	-	TRBJ2-1	many	CASSFIQAAVSNEQFF	TGTGCCAGCAGTTTCATCCAGGCCGCTGTAAGCAATGAGCAGTTCTTC
TRBV6-2/TRBV6-3	-	TRBJ1-1	many	CASSYSPGNTEAFF	TGTGCCAGCAGTTACTCTCCAGGGAACACTGAAGCTTTCTTT
TRBV5-6	-	TRBJ2-7	-	CASSLGMGTADDEQYF	TGTGCCAGCAGCCTCGGGATGGGGACGGCTGACGACGAGCAGTACTTC
TRBV5-1	-	TRBJ2-1	-	CASSLEGVNEQFF	TGCGCCAGCAGCTTGGAAGGGGTCAATGAGCAGTTCTTC
TRBV7-9	TRBD2	TRBJ2-1	many	CASSLGRGAQGEQFF	TGTGCCAGCAGCTTAGGGCGGGGGGCCCAGGGTGAGCAGTTCTTC